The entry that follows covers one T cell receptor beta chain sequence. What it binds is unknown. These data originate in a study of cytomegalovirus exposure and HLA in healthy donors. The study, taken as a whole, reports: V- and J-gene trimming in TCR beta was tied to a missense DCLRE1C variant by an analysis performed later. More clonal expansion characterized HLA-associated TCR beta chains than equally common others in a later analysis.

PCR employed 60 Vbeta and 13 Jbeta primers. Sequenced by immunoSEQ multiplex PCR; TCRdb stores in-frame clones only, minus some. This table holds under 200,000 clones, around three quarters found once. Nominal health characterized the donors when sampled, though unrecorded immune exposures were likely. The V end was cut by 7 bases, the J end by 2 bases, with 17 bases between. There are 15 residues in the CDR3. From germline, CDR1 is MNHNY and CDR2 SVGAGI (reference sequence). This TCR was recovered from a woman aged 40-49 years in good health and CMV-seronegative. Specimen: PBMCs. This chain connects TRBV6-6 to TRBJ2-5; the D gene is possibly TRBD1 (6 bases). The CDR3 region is CASTPRGGKQETQYF. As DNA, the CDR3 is TGTGCCAGCACTCCGAGAGGGGGTAAACAAGAGACCCAGTACTTC.